What follows describes a single TCR beta chain. Some clones are missing from TCRdb's copy, which holds only in-frame ones; the method was immunoSEQ multiplex PCR. This table holds some 13,000 clones, roughly 79% found once. Trimming removed 5 bases from V and 0 bases from J; junction bases left unmatched: 0. Germline CDR1 MNHEY, CDR2 SVGEGT. This CDR3 region has 15 residues. These data originate in a study of control samples from healthy donors and cancer patients. The clonotype was recovered from a male donor with melanoma. The J gene is TRBJ2-6, the V gene TRBV6-2 or TRBV6-3; TRBD1 matches 8 bases. Sequenced material: formalin-fixed, paraffin-embedded tissue. The chain's CDR3 is CASSTGGSGANVLTF. The CDR3 nucleotides are TGTGCCAGCAGTACAGGGGGCTCTGGGGCCAACGTCCTGACTTTC.